This TCR beta chain was recorded in a study of cytomegalovirus exposure and HLA in healthy donors. The PCR contained 60 Vbeta and 13 Jbeta primers. Profiled with immunoSEQ multiplex PCR; TCRdb holds only in-frame clones, not every one. The sample shows approximately 130,000 clones, 64% of them seen only once. A few counts support this clone. Sequenced material: PBMCs. The sequence was obtained from a woman between 35 and 50 years old in good health and CMV-seronegative.

The CDR3 sequence is CASERGQGLSGNTIYF. The CDR3 DNA reads as TGTGCCTCAGAAAGGGGACAGGGCTTGTCTGGAAACACCATATATTTT. The V and J genes are TRBV10-3 and TRBJ1-3; 9 nucleotides agree with TRBD1. V was clipped by 11 bases and J by 1 base; unmatched bases: 12. The CDR3 covers 16 residues. CDR1 is ENHRY, CDR2 SYGVKD, per germline.